In this sample, the clone carrying this T cell receptor (beta chain) turned up a few times. Its antigen is not identified. The sample comes from a study of beta chain features in type 1 diabetes. Study-level information: Researchers looked at some 99 million sorted cells across all samples. Broader study findings: Researchers could not determine here whether HLA type influences TCRB rearrangement. The similarity of naive, central memory and Treg TCRB repertoires appeared greater among patients than among healthy donors.

The whole isolated RNA underwent reverse transcription, so sequencing captured expressed TCRB transcripts. Clones were read by immunoSEQ multiplex PCR, and TCRdb kept only the in-frame ones, dropping some. The sample lists roughly 130,000 clones; just over 9% were seen once. This CDR3 comprises 15 residues. The ends lost 3 bases at V and 7 bases at J; junction bases unmatched: 6. Germline assignment: CDR1 SGDLS and CDR2 YYNGEE. J is TRBJ1-4 and V is TRBV9, with TRBD1 identical over 10 bases. Sequencing was done on a sample of central memory CD4+ T cells from blood. This clonotype was obtained from a man aged 18-30 years in good health. The CDR3 DNA reads TGTGCCAGCAGCGGGACAGGGGGTTTAGTTGAAAAACTGTTTTTT. Protein: CASSGTGGLVEKLFF.